This T cell receptor beta chain was identified in a study of T-cell memory formation after mild COVID-19 (dated by TCRdb to about 2021). As for the study more broadly: Most TCR sequence clusters were specific to one of the two donors. In a couple of donors, T-cell clones that expanded and contracted after mild COVID-19 were followed by sequencing TCRalpha and TCRbeta repertoires longitudinally. The cohort was made up of two young adult volunteers, one female and one male, who were previously healthy.

Ficoll-Paque density gradient centrifugation was used to isolate PBMCs. The sequencing machine was an Illumina NovaSeq 6000. TCRalpha and TCRbeta cDNA libraries were constructed by 5'RACE with constant-segment primers, with sample barcodes and unique molecular identifiers being introduced. RNA was extracted from every sample with Trizol reagent. Libraries were amplified in two PCR steps, with a second sample barcode and Illumina TruSeq adapters added in the second step. The libraries were sequenced on an Illumina NovaSeq using 2 x 150 bp paired-end reads. On the authors' methods: The reads were demultiplexed and collapsed into UMI-guided consensus sequences using migec v1.2.7. With mixcr v2.1.11, UMI consensuses were aligned to TRA and TRB V and J templates and assembled into clonotypes. Clonotypes were classified as expanded or contracted when called significant by both edgeR and NoisET, with noise models trained on biological replicates. For edgeR calls, the thresholds were a false discovery rate-adjusted p below 0.01 and a log2 fold-change of 1. As an exploratory analysis of dynamics, max-normalized trajectories of the 1000 most abundant clonotypes were examined by PCA with hierarchical clustering. Separately sequenced CD4+ and CD8+ repertoires were used to assign a CD4 or CD8 phenotype to each responding clone. TCRdb reworked the public reads: Q25 trimming with fastp, MiXCR clone assembly, productive beta chains retained. CDR3 protein duplicates are merged, each entry listing the most common genes and DNA. These V and J calls originate from TCRdb's pipeline instead of the authors' own analysis. Here the sample has over 450,000 distinct CDR3 sequences; around 21% occur a single time. The top ten constitute about an eighth of the sample.

The CDR3 holds 12 amino acids from the cysteine to the phenylalanine. This entry keeps only the CDR3 DNA: 36 bases, framed from base 1. V is shortened by 11 bases, J by 4 bases, and the region joining them spans 13 bases. Study-level results and caveats: Only two mild cases were covered by the study, and larger cohorts that include severe cases with pre-infection samples were considered necessary. Some responding clones were found in pre-infection memory, which suggests that pre-existing cross-reactive memory T cells took part in the SARS-CoV-2 response. SARS-CoV-2 specificity of the second-wave clones peaking on day 37 was not confirmed. Clones contracting from day 15 to 85 had balanced CD4/CD8 phenotypes, while a second wave expanding from day 15 to 37 was biased towards CD4+. Contracting CD4+ clones were located mainly in the CM and EM memory subsets, whereas CD8+ clones were found to be enriched in EMRA.

This clonotype was counted only a few times. Its antigen specificity is not known. Base qualities are not at hand, and no much larger clone is one base apart. Sequencing input: PBMCs or a T cell subset sorted from them (not recorded which). This sequence was found in an adult woman who had mild COVID-19 (a few samples of this study predate the infection). The sample titles of this study are shuffled in the database, so cell type and time point are left out; the donor was told from shared clones. The V and J genes are TRBV12-3 or TRBV12-4 and TRBJ2-3, with the D call perhaps TRBD1 or TRBD2, each one matching 7 bases. The nucleotides are TGTGCCTCAGGGGGGGCGGCAGATACGCAGTATTTT. This translates into CASGGAADTQYF.